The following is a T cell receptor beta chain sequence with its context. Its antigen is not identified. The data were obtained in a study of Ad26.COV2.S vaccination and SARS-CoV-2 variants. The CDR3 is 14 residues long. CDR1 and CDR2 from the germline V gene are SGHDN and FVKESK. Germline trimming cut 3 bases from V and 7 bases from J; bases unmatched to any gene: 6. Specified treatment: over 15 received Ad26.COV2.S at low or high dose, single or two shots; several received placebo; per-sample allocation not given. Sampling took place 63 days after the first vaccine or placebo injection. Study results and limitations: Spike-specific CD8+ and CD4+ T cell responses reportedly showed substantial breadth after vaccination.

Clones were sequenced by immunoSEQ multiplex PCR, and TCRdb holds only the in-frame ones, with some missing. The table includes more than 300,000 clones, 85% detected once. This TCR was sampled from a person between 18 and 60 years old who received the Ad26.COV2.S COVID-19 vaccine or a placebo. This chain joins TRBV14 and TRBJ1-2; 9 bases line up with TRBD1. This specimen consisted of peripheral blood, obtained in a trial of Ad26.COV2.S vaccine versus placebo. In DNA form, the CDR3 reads TGTGCCAGCAGCCAGAGGACAGGGGAGGTTGGCTACACCTTC. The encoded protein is CASSQRTGEVGYTF.